The entry that follows covers one T cell receptor beta chain sequence. What it binds is not known. TCRdb's table, derived via immunoSEQ multiplex PCR, lists solely in-frame clones and lacks some. Counted here are 70,000 to 90,000 clones, around 90% occurring once; the ten biggest clones make up 8.4%. The CDR3 sequence is 16 residues long. These data originate in a study of OX40 agonist ivuxolimab in advanced cancers. Study-wide background: Patients got intravenous ivuxolimab at 0.01 to 10 mg/kg every 2 weeks.

Findings of the study overall: On average, CD8+ T cells showed a greater number of expanded clones than CD4+. Clones of CD4+ and CD8+ blood T cells grew by week 6 at doses of 0.1 to 3.0 mg/kg.

The receptor was isolated from an adult with an advanced solid tumor such as melanoma, head and neck, liver or kidney cancer. The specimen was CD4+ or CD8+ T cells sorted from blood, collected in a trial of the OX40 agonist ivuxolimab. The genes are TRBV21-1 and TRBJ1-5. TRBV21-1 is designated a pseudogene. Here the CDR3 DNA reads TGTGCCAGCAGCAAATCATCCGGGTATAGCAATCAGCCCCAGCATTTT. It codes for CASSKSSGYSNQPQHF.